A single sample gave rise to the 26 T cell receptor beta chains below, sequenced in a study of T cell repertoires in cytomegalovirus infection. TCRdb re-called the reads through MiXCR, storing one row per CDR3 protein. The sample lists about 280,000 distinct CDR3 sequences; roughly a fifth were seen once. Their antigens remain unidentified. Sequenced material: cultured PBMCs, taken from culture after CMV antigen stimulation. The receptors were gathered from a human donor in good health (CMV status not recorded). Some clones in this sample may be carry-over from other donors' samples.

This clonotype was picked up a small number of times. The chain combines TRBV5-1 with TRBJ2-5; D unclear. CDR1 is SGHRS and CDR2 is YFSETQ in the germline V gene. The CDR3 has 14 amino acids. Between the trimmed V and J ends, which lost 6 bases and 2 bases, there was a span of 14 bases. The DNA of the CDR3 is TGCGCCAGCACCCCTGTGGGGAATCAAGAGACCCAGTACTTC. Translation: CASTPVGNQETQYF.

This chain connects TRBV7-9 to TRBJ1-2, with TRBD1 identical over 10 bases. Trimming took 4 bases from V and 7 from J; bases not matched to a gene: 3. Germline loops: CDR1 SEHNR, CDR2 FQNEAQ (reference sequence). The CDR3 has 13 amino acids. As DNA, the CDR3 is TGTGCCAGCAGCTCGGGACAGGGGTTTGGCTACACCTTC. It is translated as CASSSGQGFGYTF. Drawing the rest from reference TRBV7-9 and TRBJ1-2, the complete variable domain is DTGVSQNPRHKITKRGQNVTFRCDPISEHNRLYWYRQTLGQGPEFLTYFQNEAQLEKSRLLSDRFSAERPKGSFSTLEIQRTEQGDSAMYLCASSSGQGFGYTFGSGTRLTVV.

This clonotype appeared many times. The rearrangement links TRBV12-3 or TRBV12-4 to TRBJ2-1; possibly TRBD2 for D (6 bases). V shed 2 bases and J shed 6 bases, with 11 bases lying between them. The CDR3 spans 14 residues. The CDR3 sequence: CASSLTGLLNEQFF. In DNA form, the CDR3 reads TGTGCCAGCAGTTTAACCGGACTACTCAATGAGCAGTTCTTC.

In this sample, this clonotype turned up a few times. The chain employs TRBV4-1 and TRBJ1-2, with TRBD1 identical over 9 bases. Germline CDR1 is MGHRA and CDR2 is YSYEKL. V dropped 6 bases and J dropped 11; count of bases not matched to a gene: 19. This CDR3 region has 16 residues. The CDR3 DNA reads as TGCGCCAGCAGACTCTCACAGGGGGCGTTAGGAAACTATTACACCTTC. It is translated as CASRLSQGALGNYYTF.

This clonotype was detected only a few times. The rearrangement links TRBV12-3 or TRBV12-4 to TRBJ2-3; 9 nucleotides line up with TRBD1. The CDR3 has 14 amino acids. The V gene end was trimmed by 3 bases and the J gene end by 6 bases; junction bases not matched to a gene: 4. This CDR3 reads CASSFGGQGDTQYF. The CDR3 DNA sequence: TGTGCCAGCAGTTTCGGGGGACAGGGTGATACGCAGTATTTT.

In its sample, this clonotype was seen a few times. The V gene is TRBV12-3 or TRBV12-4, the J gene TRBJ2-7; no firm D call. The CDR3 loop spans 15 amino acids. Trimming stripped 3 bases from V and 3 bases from J, with 15 bases between. The CDR3 region is CASSFRSASSYEQYF. The DNA of the CDR3 is TGTGCCAGCAGTTTTCGGTCGGCATCGAGCTACGAGCAGTACTTC.

This clonotype was detected many times. The V gene is TRBV7-2, the J gene TRBJ2-5; TRBD2 matches 10 bases. After removal of 5 bases from V and 2 bases from J, the junction contained 8 bases not matched to a gene. This CDR3 contains 16 residues. CDR1 and CDR2 (germline): SGHTA, FQGNSA. As DNA, the CDR3 is TGTGCCAGCAGCCGACCAGCGGGAGGGAATCAAGAGACCCAGTACTTC. Translating gives CASSRPAGGNQETQYF.

In this sample, this clonotype turned up a few times. The chain employs TRBV9 and TRBJ2-1, with TRBD2 matching over 10 bases. Germline CDR1 SGDLS, CDR2 YYNGEE. The V segment lost 0 bases and the J segment 9 bases; nucleotides outside the gene matches: 9. The CDR3 is 16 residues long. CDR3 region: CASSVATLAGVAEQFF. The CDR3 DNA reads TGTGCCAGCAGCGTAGCTACCCTAGCGGGAGTCGCTGAGCAGTTCTTC.

This clonotype was seen many times. The chain couples TRBV7-2 to TRBJ2-7; 10 bases align to TRBD1. The CDR3 covers 16 residues. V shed 4 bases, J shed 5 bases, and the junction held 11 bases outside the gene matches. The germline gives CDR1 SGHTA, CDR2 FQGNSA. CDR3 sequence reads: CASSSRQGALPNEQYV. The CDR3 DNA follows: TGTGCCAGCAGCTCCCGACAGGGGGCACTCCCCAACGAGCAGTACGTC.

This clonotype was counted at least ten times. The V gene is TRBV11-3, the J gene TRBJ1-4; TRBD1 might be the D (6 bases). This CDR3 comprises 13 residues. The germline V gene encodes CDR1 SGHNT and CDR2 YENEEA. Trimming took off 3 bases at V and 10 bases at J, with 12 bases between the two ends. CDR3 bases: TGTGCCAGCAGCTTGGGGGGCGCAGGAAAACTGTTTTTT. It specifies CASSLGGAGKLFF.

This clonotype was counted only a few times. V is TRBV2 and J is TRBJ2-5; D not resolved. CDR3 length: 14 residues. Germline values: CDR1 SNHLY, CDR2 FYNNEI. The V gene lost 7 bases and the J gene lost 5 bases, with 17 bases spanning the gap. The CDR3 nucleotides are TGTGCCAGCACCAAGGAAGCTCAGGCGGAGACCCAGTACTTC. It encodes CASTKEAQAETQYF. Filled out from reference TRBV2 and TRBJ2-5, the complete variable domain reads EPEVTQTPSHQVTQMGQEVILRCVPISNHLYFYWYRQILGQKVEFLVSFYNNEISEKSEIFDDQFSVERPDGSNFTLKIRSTKLEDSAMYFCASTKEAQAETQYFGPGTRLLVL.

In this sample, this clonotype turned up many times. This rearrangement joins TRBV6-2 or TRBV6-3 to TRBJ2-3, with D possibly matching TRBD1 (6 bases). The germline V gene has CDR1 MNHEY and CDR2 SVGEGT. This CDR3 region has 14 residues. V lost 4 bases and J 2 bases, leaving 10 bases between the germline ends. CDR3 DNA sequence: TGTGCCAGCAGTTCCGGACAGCTCACAGATACGCAGTATTTT. Protein product: CASSSGQLTDTQYF.

The table lists this clonotype with many counts. The CDR3 nucleotides are TGTGCCAGCAGCTTAGTTGGGAGCGGGGGCAATGAGCAGTTCTTC. It codes for CASSLVGSGGNEQFF. The chain recombines TRBV7-2 with TRBJ2-1; 8 bases are a match to TRBD2. In germline, CDR1 is SGHTA, CDR2 FQGNSA. The CDR3 runs 15 residues. The V gene end was trimmed by 1 base and the J gene end by 6 bases; junction bases not matched to a gene: 5.

The chain combines TRBV6-6 with TRBJ2-1, with 14 bases lining up with TRBD2. V dropped 6 bases and J dropped 10; count of bases not matched to a gene: 5. Looked up from germline, CDR1 is MNHNY and CDR2 is SVGAGI (reference sequence). The CDR3 is 14 residues long. The CDR3 nucleotides are TGTGCCAGCAGGTGGACTAGCGGGAGGAGGGAGCAGTTCTTC. Protein product: CASRWTSGRREQFF.

This clonotype was picked up a small number of times. V usage is TRBV27 and J usage is TRBJ2-7, with 10 bases that match TRBD1. V was pared by 5 bases and J by 1 base, with 8 bases of the junction left unmatched. The CDR3 totals 16 residues. Germline CDR1 reads MNHEY; CDR2 reads SMNVEV (reference sequence). In nucleotides, the CDR3 is TGTGCCAGCAGTCCGAGGACAGGGGGAGGATCCTACGAGCAGTACTTC. It translates to CASSPRTGGGSYEQYF.

Ten or more counts support this clonotype. This rearrangement joins TRBV7-2 to TRBJ2-7; 8 bases agree with TRBD1. Per germline, CDR1 SGHTA and CDR2 FQGNSA. The CDR3 contains 14 residues. Losses at the gene ends were 4 bases for V and 2 bases for J; bases not matched to a gene: 4. CDR3 sequence reads: CASSSSRGPYEQYF. The CDR3 DNA reads TGTGCCAGCAGCTCTTCCAGGGGGCCCTACGAGCAGTACTTC. Full variable domain (outside the CDR3, taken from reference TRBV7-2 and TRBJ2-7): GAGVSQSPSNKVTEKGKDVELRCDPISGHTALYWYRQSLGQGLEFLIYFQGNSAPDKSGLPSDRFSAERTGGSVSTLTIQRTQQEDSAVYLCASSSSRGPYEQYFGPGTRLTVT.

V usage is TRBV28 and J usage is TRBJ2-1, with TRBD2 identical over 8 bases. Germline assignment: CDR1 MDHEN and CDR2 SYDVKM. Trimming took 6 bases from V and 3 from J; bases not matched to a gene: 13. CDR3 length equals 17 residues. CDR3 DNA sequence: TGTGCCAGCAGCCCCTTGGCCCAGCGGGAGTTCTACAATGAGCAGTTCTTC. Translated: CASSPLAQREFYNEQFF. The whole variable domain, remainder taken from reference TRBV28 and TRBJ2-1, is DVKVTQSSRYLVKRTGEKVFLECVQDMDHENMFWYRQDPGLGLRLIYFSYDVKMKEKGDIPEGYSVSREKKERFSLILESASTNQTSMYLCASSPLAQREFYNEQFFGPGTRLTVL.

In its sample, this clonotype was seen a few times. The chain couples TRBV11-3 to TRBJ1-1; perhaps TRBD1 as D (6 bases). The V and J ends lost 5 bases and 0 bases respectively, with 25 bases between them. Germline CDR1 is SGHNT and CDR2 is YENEEA. CDR3 length equals 19 residues. The CDR3 coding sequence is TGTGCCAGCAGCCCGAGATCGGCAGGGGAACAACTCATGAACACTGAAGCTTTCTTT. It translates to CASSPRSAGEQLMNTEAFF.

This clonotype was seen ten or more times. The CDR3 nucleotides are TGTGCCAGCAGTTTAACAGGGGAATCCACTGAAGCTTTCTTT. This translates into CASSLTGESTEAFF. J is TRBJ1-1 and V is TRBV12-3 or TRBV12-4; 7 bases are a match to TRBD1. The CDR3 runs to 14 residues. Unmatched junction bases numbered 4, after V lost 2 bases and J lost 4 bases.

This clonotype was observed a few times. The rearrangement joins TRBV29-1 to TRBJ2-1; TRBD2 agrees at 12 bases. In germline, CDR1 is SQVTM, CDR2 ANQGSEA. This CDR3 spans 17 amino acids. With 2 bases clipped from V and 5 bases from J, the junction kept 10 bases outside the gene matches. The CDR3 is CSVERVGRTSGNNEQFF. The CDR3 nucleotides read TGCAGCGTTGAACGGGTGGGACGGACTAGCGGGAACAATGAGCAGTTCTTC.

The chain has TRBV20-1 and TRBJ2-7, with TRBD2 matching over 7 bases. The V gene end was trimmed by 6 bases and the J gene end by 7 bases; junction bases not matched to a gene: 18. CDR3 length: 15 amino acids. CDR1 DFQATT and CDR2 SNEGSKA come from the germline V gene (reference sequence). CDR3 loop: CSAKIRTSQSLEQYF. Here the CDR3 DNA reads TGCAGTGCAAAAATACGGACTAGTCAAAGCCTTGAGCAGTACTTC.

Of note for this clonotype: The final CDR3 position lacks the conserved phenylalanine or tryptophan, pointing to a likely read error. This chain uses TRBV7-2 with TRBJ2-1; 11 positions match TRBD2. Looked up from germline, CDR1 is SGHTA and CDR2 is FQGNSA. The CDR3 runs 17 residues. Trimming took 5 bases from V and 7 from J; bases not matched to a gene: 13. This CDR3 is CASSERLGLAVRNEQFL. CDR3 sequence (DNA): TGTGCCAGCAGCGAGAGACTGGGACTAGCGGTTAGGAATGAGCAGTTCCTC.

This clonotype was detected a few times. The chain carries TRBV6-5 and TRBJ1-6, with TRBD1 as a possible D gene (5 bases). Trimming left V 2 bases short and J 5 bases short, with 13 bases between. The CDR3 totals 16 residues. Germline values: CDR1 MNHEY, CDR2 SVGAGI. The CDR3 sequence: CASSYGATVNNSPLHF. The CDR3 coding sequence is TGTGCCAGCAGTTACGGGGCGACGGTGAATAATTCACCCCTCCACTTT.

This chain links TRBV10-3 with TRBJ1-1; TRBD1 is a possible D gene (6 bases). The ends were cut back, 3 bases at V and 4 bases at J, with 15 bases in the middle. This CDR3 spans 15 amino acids. Germline lookup yields CDR1 ENHRY and CDR2 SYGVKD. The CDR3 sequence is CAISDLGGQVTEAFF. As DNA, the CDR3 is TGTGCCATCAGTGATCTAGGGGGGCAGGTCACTGAAGCTTTCTTT.

This rearrangement joins TRBV20-1 to TRBJ2-4; 8 bases are shared with TRBD2. This CDR3 region has 14 residues. With V trimmed by 5 bases and J by 0 bases, 3 bases remained unmatched. The germline CDR1 and CDR2 sequences are DFQATT and SNEGSKA (reference sequence). CDR3 in DNA: TGCAGTGCTCGGCGGGGGGTAGCCAAAAACATTCAGTACTTC. Its translation: CSARRGVAKNIQYF.

This clonotype was seen a few times. The V and J genes are TRBV6-6 and TRBJ2-3; D not certain. Germline CDR1 and CDR2: MNHNY and SVGAGI (reference sequence). The CDR3 has 10 amino acids. Deletions cut 6 bases from V and 3 bases from J, with 1 base between. The CDR3 nucleotides read TGTGCCAGCAGGACAGATACGCAGTATTTT. Its protein product is CASRTDTQYF.